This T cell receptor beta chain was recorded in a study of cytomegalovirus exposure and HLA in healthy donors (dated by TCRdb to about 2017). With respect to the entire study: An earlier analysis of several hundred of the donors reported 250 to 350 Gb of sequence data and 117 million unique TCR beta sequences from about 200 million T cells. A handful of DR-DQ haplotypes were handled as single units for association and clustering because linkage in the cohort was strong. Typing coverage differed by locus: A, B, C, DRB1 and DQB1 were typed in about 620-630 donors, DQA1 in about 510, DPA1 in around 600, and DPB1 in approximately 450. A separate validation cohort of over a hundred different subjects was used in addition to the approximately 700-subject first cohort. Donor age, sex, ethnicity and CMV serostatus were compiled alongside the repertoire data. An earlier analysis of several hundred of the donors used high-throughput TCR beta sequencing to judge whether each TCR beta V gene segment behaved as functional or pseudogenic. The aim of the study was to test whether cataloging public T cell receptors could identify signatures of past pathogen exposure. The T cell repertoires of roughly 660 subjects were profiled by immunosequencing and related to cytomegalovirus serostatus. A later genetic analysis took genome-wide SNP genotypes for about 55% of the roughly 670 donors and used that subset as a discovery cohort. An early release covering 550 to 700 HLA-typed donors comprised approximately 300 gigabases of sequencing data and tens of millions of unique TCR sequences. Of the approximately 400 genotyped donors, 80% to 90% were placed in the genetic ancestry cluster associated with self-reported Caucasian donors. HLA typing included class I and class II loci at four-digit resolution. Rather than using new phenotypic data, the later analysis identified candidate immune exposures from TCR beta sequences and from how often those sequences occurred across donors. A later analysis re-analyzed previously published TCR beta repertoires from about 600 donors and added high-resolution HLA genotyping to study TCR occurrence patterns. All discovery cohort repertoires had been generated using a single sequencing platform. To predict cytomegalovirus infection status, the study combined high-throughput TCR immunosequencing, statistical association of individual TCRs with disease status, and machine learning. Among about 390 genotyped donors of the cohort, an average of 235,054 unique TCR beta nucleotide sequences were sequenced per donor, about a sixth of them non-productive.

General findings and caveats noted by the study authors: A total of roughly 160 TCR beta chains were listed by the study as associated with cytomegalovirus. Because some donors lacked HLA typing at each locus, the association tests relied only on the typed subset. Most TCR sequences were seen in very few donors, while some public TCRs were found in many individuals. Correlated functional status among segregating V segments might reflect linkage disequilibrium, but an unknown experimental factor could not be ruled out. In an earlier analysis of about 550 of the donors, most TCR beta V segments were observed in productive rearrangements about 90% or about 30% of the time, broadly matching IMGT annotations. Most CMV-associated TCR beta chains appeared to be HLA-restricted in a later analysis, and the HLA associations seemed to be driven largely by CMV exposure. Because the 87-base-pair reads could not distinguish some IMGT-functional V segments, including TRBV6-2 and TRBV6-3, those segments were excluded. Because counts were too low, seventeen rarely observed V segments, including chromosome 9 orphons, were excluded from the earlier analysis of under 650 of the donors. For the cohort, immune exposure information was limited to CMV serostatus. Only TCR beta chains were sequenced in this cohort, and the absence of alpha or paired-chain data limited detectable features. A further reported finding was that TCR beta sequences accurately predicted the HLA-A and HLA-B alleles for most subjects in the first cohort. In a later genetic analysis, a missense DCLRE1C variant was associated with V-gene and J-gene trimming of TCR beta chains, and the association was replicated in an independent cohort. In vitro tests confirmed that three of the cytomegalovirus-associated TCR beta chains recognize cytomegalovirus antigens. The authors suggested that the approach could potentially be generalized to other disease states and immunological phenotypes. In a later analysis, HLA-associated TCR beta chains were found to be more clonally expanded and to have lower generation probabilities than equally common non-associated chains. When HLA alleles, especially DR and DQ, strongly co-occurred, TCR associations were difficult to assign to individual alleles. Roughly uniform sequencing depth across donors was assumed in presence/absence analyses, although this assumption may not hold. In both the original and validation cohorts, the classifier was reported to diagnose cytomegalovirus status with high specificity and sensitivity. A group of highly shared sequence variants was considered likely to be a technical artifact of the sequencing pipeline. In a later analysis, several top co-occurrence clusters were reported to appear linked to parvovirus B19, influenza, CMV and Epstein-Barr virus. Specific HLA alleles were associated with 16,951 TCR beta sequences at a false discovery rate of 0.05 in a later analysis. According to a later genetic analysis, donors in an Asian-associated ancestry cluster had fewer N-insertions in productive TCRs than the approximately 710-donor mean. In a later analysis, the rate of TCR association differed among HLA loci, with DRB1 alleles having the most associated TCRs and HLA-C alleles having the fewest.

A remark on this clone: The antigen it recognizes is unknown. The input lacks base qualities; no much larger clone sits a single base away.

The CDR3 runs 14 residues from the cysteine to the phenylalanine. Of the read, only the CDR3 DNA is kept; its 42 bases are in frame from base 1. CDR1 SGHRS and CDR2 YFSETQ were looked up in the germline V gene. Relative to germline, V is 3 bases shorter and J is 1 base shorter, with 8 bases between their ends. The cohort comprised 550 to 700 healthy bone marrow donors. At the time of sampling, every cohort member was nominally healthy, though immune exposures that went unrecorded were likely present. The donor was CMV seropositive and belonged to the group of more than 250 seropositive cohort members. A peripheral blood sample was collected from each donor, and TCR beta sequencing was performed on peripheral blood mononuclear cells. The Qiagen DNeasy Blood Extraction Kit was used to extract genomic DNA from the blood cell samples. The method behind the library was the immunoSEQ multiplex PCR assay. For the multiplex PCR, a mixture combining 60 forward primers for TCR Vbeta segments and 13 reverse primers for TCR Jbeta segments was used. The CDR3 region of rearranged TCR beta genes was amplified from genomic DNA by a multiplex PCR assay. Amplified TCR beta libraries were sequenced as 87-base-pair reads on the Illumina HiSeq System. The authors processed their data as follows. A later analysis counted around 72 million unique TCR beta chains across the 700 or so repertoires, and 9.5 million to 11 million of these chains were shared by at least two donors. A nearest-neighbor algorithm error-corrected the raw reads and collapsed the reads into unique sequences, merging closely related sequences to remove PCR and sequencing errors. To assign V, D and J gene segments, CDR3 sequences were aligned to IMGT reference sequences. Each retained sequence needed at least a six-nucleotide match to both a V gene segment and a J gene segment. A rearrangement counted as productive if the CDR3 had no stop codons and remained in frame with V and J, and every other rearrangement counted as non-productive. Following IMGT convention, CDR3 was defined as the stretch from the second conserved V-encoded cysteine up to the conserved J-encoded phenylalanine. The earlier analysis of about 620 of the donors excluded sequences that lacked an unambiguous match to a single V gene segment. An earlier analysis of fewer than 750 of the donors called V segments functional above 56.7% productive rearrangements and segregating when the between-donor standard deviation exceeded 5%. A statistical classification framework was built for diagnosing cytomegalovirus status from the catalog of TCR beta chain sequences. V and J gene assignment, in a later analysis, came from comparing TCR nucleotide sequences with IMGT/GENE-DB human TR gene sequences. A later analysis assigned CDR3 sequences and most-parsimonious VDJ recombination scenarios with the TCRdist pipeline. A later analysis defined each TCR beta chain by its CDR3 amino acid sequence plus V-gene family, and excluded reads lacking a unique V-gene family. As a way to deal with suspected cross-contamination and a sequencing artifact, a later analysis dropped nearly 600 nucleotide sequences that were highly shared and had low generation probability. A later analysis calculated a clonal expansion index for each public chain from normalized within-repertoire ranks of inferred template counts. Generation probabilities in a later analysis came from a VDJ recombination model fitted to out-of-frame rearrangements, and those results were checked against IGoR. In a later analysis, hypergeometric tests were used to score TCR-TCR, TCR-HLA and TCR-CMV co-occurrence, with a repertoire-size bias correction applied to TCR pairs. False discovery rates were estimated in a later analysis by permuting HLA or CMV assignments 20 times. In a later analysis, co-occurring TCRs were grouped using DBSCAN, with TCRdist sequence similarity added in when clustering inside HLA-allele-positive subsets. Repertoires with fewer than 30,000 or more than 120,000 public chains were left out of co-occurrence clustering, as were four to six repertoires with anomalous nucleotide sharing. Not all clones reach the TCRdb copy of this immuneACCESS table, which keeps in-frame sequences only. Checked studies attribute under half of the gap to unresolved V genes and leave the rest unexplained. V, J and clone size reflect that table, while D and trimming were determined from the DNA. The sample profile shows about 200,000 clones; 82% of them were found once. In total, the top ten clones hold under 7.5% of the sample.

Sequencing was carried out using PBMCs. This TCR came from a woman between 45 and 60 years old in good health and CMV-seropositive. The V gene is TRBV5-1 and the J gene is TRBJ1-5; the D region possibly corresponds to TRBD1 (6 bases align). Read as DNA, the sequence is TGCGCCAGCAGCTCTGACAGGAGCAATCAGCCCCAGCATTTT. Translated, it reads CASSSDRSNQPQHF.